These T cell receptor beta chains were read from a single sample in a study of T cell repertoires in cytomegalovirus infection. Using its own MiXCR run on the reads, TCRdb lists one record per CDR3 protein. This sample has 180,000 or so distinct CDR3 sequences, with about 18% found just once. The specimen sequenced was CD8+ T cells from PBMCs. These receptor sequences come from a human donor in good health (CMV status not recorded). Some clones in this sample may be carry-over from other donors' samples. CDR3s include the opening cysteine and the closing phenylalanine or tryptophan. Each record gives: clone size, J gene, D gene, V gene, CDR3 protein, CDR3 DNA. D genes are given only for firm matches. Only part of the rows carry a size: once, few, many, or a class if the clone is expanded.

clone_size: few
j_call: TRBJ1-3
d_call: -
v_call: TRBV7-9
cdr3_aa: CASSLVARRRSSGNTIYF
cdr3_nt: TGTGCCAGCAGCTTAGTAGCGCGACGTCGAAGCTCTGGAAACACCATATATTTT

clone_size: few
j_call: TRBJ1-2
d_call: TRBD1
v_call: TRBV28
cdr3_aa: CASSSGQGAYGYTF
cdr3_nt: TGTGCCAGCAGTTCGGGACAGGGGGCGTATGGCTACACCTTC

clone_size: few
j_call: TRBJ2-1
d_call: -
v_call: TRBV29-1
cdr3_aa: CSVPGTFYNEQFF
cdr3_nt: TGCAGCGTTCCCGGGACATTTTACAATGAGCAGTTCTTC

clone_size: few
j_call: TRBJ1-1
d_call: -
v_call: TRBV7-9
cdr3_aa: CASRGITEAFF
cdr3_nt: TGTGCCAGCCGGGGGATCACTGAAGCTTTCTTT

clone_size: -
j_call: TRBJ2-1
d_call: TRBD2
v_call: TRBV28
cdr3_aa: CASSRRGGGLDEQFF
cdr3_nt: TGTGCCAGCAGTCGACGGGGGGGGGGCCTCGATGAGCAGTTCTTC

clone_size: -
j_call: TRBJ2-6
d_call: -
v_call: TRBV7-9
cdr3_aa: CASSLRTDDSGANVLTF
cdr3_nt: TGTGCCAGCAGCTTACGGACTGATGACTCTGGGGCCAACGTCCTGACTTTC

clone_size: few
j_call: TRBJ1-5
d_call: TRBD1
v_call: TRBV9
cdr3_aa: CASSETPGTGIDQPQHF
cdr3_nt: TGTGCCAGCAGCGAGACACCCGGGACAGGGATTGATCAGCCCCAGCATTTT

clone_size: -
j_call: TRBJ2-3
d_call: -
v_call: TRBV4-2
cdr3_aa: CASSQTTRTDTQYF
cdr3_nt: TGTGCCAGCAGCCAGACGACACGCACAGATACGCAGTATTTT

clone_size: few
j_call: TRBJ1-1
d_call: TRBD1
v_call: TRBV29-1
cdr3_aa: CSVIHRDRPLGTEAFF
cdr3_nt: TGCAGCGTCATACACCGGGACAGACCTTTAGGCACTGAAGCTTTCTTT

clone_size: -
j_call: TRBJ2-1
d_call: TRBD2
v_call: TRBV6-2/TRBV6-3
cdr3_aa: CASSYAPGLAGSSYNEQFF
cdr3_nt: TGTGCCAGCAGTTACGCACCCGGACTAGCGGGGAGCTCCTACAATGAGCAGTTCTTC

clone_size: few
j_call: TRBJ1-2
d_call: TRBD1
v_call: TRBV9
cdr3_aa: CASSVGWTGDYTF
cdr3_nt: TGTGCCAGCAGCGTTGGTTGGACAGGGGACTACACCTTC

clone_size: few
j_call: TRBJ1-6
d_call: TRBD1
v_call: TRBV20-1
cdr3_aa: CSAKKVGTANSPLHF
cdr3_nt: TGCAGTGCTAAAAAAGTGGGGACAGCGAATTCACCCCTCCACTTT

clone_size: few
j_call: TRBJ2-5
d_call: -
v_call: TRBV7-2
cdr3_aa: CASSLSPTRTDGDF
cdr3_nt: TGTGCCAGCAGCCTGAGCCCGACTCGAACCGATGGGGACTTC

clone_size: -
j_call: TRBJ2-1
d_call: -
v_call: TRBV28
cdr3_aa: CASSKTGWLDEQFF
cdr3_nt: TGTGCCAGCAGCAAAACAGGATGGCTGGATGAGCAGTTCTTC

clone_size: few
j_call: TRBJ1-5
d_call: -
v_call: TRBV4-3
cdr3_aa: CASSQDLRHNQPQHF
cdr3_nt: TGCGCCAGCAGCCAAGATCTCAGGCACAATCAGCCCCAGCATTTT

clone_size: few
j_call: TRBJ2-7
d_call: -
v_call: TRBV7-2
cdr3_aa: CVSLGPLEQYF
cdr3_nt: TGTGTCAGCTTAGGACCCCTCGAGCAGTACTTC

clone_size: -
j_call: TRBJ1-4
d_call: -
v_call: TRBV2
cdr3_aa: CASSEPGPFTLFF
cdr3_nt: TGTGCCAGCAGTGAGCCCGGGCCCTTCACACTGTTTTTT

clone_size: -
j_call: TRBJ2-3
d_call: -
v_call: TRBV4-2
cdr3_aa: CTSSQDLAGLDGPDTQYF
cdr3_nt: TGTACCAGCAGCCAAGATCTTGCTGGGTTAGACGGTCCAGATACGCAGTATTTT

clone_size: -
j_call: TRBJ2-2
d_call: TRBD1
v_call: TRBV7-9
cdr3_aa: CASTSPGQWYNGELFF
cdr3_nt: TGTGCCAGCACTTCCCCGGGACAGTGGTACAACGGGGAGCTGTTTTTT

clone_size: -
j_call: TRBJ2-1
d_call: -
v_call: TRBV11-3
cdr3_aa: CASSEGTVGQQFF
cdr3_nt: TGTGCCAGCAGCGAAGGGACGGTGGGGCAGCAGTTCTTC